A single sample is the source of the 26 T cell receptor beta chains below, sequenced in a study of blood T cell repertoires in COVID-19. The table came from immunoSEQ multiplex PCR; TCRdb's copy has only in-frame clones and leaves some out. Here the sample spans tens of thousands of clones, 80% to 90% being singletons. The sample comprised peripheral blood. The origin of the receptors is an elderly woman with COVID-19, enrolled during active disease.

This clone was seen a single time. The rearrangement links TRBV6-6 to TRBJ2-4, with no clear D. Trimming shortened V by 0 bases and J by 14 bases, and 11 bases separated the two germline ends. Germline CDR1 is MNHNY and CDR2 is SVGAGI (reference sequence). CDR3 length equals 12 residues. The CDR3 sequence: CASSYSREAEYF. The CDR3 DNA follows: TGTGCCAGCAGTTACTCGAGAGAGGCGGAGTACTTC.

V is TRBV10-1 and J is TRBJ1-2; no definite D call. Trimming left V 4 bases short and J 8 bases short, with 11 bases between. The CDR3 is made up of 12 amino acids. Germline V gives CDR1 WNHNN, CDR2 SYGVQD (reference sequence). The CDR3 coding sequence is TGCGCCAGCAGTGGTGTACCGGGGGGCTACACCTTC. Its translation: CASSGVPGGYTF.

V gene TRBV3-1 (or the pseudogene TRBV3-2) combines with J gene TRBJ1-3; TRBD1 agrees at 9 bases. Trimming removed 0 bases from V and 0 bases from J; junction bases left unmatched: 12. This CDR3 is built from 20 residues. CDR1 is LGHDT, CDR2 YNNKEL, per germline (reference sequence). The CDR3 sequence is CASSQDKGDRVPYSGNTIYF. The CDR3 nucleotides are TGTGCCAGCAGCCAAGATAAAGGGGACAGGGTGCCTTACTCTGGAAACACCATATATTTT.

The chain couples TRBV7-2 to TRBJ2-4; D is possibly TRBD2 (6 bases). The length of the CDR3 is 15 residues. Trimming cost V 5 bases and J 4 bases, with 15 bases left between them. Looked up from germline, CDR1 is SGHTA and CDR2 is FQGNSA. CDR3 amino acids: CASSPSAGSKNIQYF. CDR3 DNA: TGTGCCAGCAGCCCGTCGGCGGGATCGAAAAACATTCAGTACTTC.

The rearrangement uses TRBV6-6 and TRBJ1-4, with D unclear. The V end was cut by 6 bases, the J end by 6 bases, with 14 bases between. CDR1 is MNHNY and CDR2 is SVGAGI in the germline V gene (reference sequence). This CDR3 has 14 residues. The CDR3 is CASRSRRVHEKLFF. CDR3 DNA: TGTGCCAGCAGGTCTCGGAGGGTTCATGAAAAACTGTTTTTT.

This clone was seen only a few times. This chain links TRBV5-5 with TRBJ2-7; tentatively, D is TRBD1 (5 bases). The CDR3 runs 15 residues. V dropped 2 bases and J dropped 2 bases, with 14 bases sitting between them. CDR1 is SGHKS and CDR2 is YYEKEE in the germline V gene (reference sequence). CDR3 in amino acids: CASSLADRHTYEQYF. The CDR3 DNA is TGTGCCAGCAGCTTAGCCGACAGACACACCTACGAGCAGTACTTC. The full variable domain, completed using reference TRBV5-5 and TRBJ2-7, is DAGVTQSPTHLIKTRGQQVTLRCSPISGHKSVSWYQQVLGQGPQFIFQYYEKEERGRGNFPDRFSARQFPNYSSELNVNALLLGDSALYLCASSLADRHTYEQYFGPGTRLTVT.

The genes are TRBV12-3 or TRBV12-4 and TRBJ2-1, with D hard to call. V lost 8 bases and J 5 bases, leaving 13 bases between the germline ends. The CDR3 loop spans 13 amino acids. The CDR3 DNA reads as TGTGCCAGCGCCCGAGGAGAGGACAATGAGCAGTTCTTC. This sequence encodes CASARGEDNEQFF.

The chain combines TRBV5-8 with TRBJ2-2; D might be TRBD2 (7 bases). CDR1 and CDR2 from the germline V gene are SGHTS and YDEGEE. CDR3 length: 19 amino acids. V lost 4 bases and J lost 2, with 24 bases in between. The CDR3 DNA sequence: TGTGCCAGCAGCATAAGGCGGGGGTCGGGGACATTCAACACCGGGGAGCTGTTTTTT. This sequence encodes CASSIRRGSGTFNTGELFF.

The chain has TRBV13 and TRBJ2-7; 7 bases align to TRBD1. CDR1 PRHDT and CDR2 FYEKMQ come from the germline V gene (reference sequence). With 3 bases clipped from V and 6 bases from J, the junction kept 5 bases outside the gene matches. The CDR3 has 13 amino acids. The CDR3 DNA is TGTGCCAGCAGCTTGAAGGGGGCAGGCGAGCAGTACTTC. Protein sequence: CASSLKGAGEQYF.

The J gene is TRBJ1-5, the V gene TRBV19; D gene ambiguous. Trimming pared 0 bases from V and 3 bases from J, leaving 6 bases between. This CDR3 is built from 14 residues. Germline CDR1 LNHDA, CDR2 SQIVND (reference sequence). CDR3 protein: CASSIDRFNQPQHF. The CDR3 bases are TGTGCCAGTAGTATAGACAGGTTCAATCAGCCCCAGCATTTT. The entire variable domain, with the rest obtained from reference TRBV19 and TRBJ1-5, is as follows: DGGITQSPKYLFRKEGQNVTLSCEQNLNHDAMYWYRQDPGQGLRLIYYSQIVNDFQKGDIAEGYSVSREKKESFPLTVTSAQKNPTAFYLCASSIDRFNQPQHFGDGTRLSIL.

This clone has more than one count but fewer than ten. The V gene is TRBV28, the J gene TRBJ1-5; TRBD1 agrees at 8 bases. Trimming at V came to 6 bases and at J to 3 bases, leaving 4 bases not matched to a gene. CDR3 length: 14 amino acids. Germline values: CDR1 MDHEN, CDR2 SYDVKM. CDR3 amino acids: CASRTGDPNQPQHF. CDR3 in DNA: TGTGCCAGCAGGACAGGGGACCCCAATCAGCCCCAGCATTTT.

This sequence joins TRBV10-3 and TRBJ1-2; 11 bases agree with TRBD1. Germline lookup yields CDR1 ENHRY and CDR2 SYGVKD. The V segment lost 2 bases and the J segment 5 bases; nucleotides outside the gene matches: 4. The CDR3 runs to 15 residues. The CDR3 protein is CAISERGQGVYGYTF. The CDR3 DNA reads TGTGCCATCAGTGAGAGGGGACAGGGGGTTTATGGCTACACCTTC.

The rearrangement uses TRBV12-3 or TRBV12-4 and TRBJ1-2, with TRBD1 identical over 7 bases. V was clipped by 6 bases and J by 3 bases; unmatched bases: 4. The CDR3 contains 13 residues. The CDR3: CASSRGTDYGYTF. The DNA for the CDR3 is TGTGCCAGCAGCCGGGGGACAGACTATGGCTACACCTTC.

V and J are TRBV28 and TRBJ2-2; 10 bases match TRBD1. The V gene end was trimmed by 6 bases and the J gene end by 5 bases; junction bases not matched to a gene: 3. This CDR3 region has 14 residues. CDR1 MDHEN and CDR2 SYDVKM come from the germline V gene. This CDR3 reads CASSRTGGTGELFF. The CDR3 coding sequence is TGTGCCAGCAGCCGGACAGGGGGGACCGGGGAGCTGTTTTTT.

This clone was counted a few times. This sample also contains other DNA sequences that code for the same CDR3. The rearrangement joins TRBV11-2 to TRBJ1-2, with TRBD1 identical over 7 bases. J gave up 5 bases and V 4 bases, and 4 bases lay outside the gene matches. The CDR3 runs 13 residues. The germline V gene encodes CDR1 SGHAT and CDR2 FQNNGV. The CDR3 sequence is CASSSGQFYGYTF. CDR3 coding DNA: TGTGCCAGCAGCTCGGGACAGTTTTATGGCTACACCTTC. Combining the CDR3 with reference TRBV11-2 and TRBJ1-2 gives the whole variable domain EAGVAQSPRYKIIEKRQSVAFWCNPISGHATLYWYQQILGQGPKLLIQFQNNGVVDDSQLPKDRFSAERLKGVDSTLKIQPAKLEDSAVYLCASSSGQFYGYTFGSGTRLTVV.

The chain carries TRBV12-3 or TRBV12-4 and TRBJ2-1, with D possibly TRBD1 on 6 matching bases. There are 13 residues in the CDR3. V gave up 3 bases and J gave up 7 bases, with 10 bases separating them. CDR3 coding DNA: TGTGCCAGCAGTTTGAACAGGGTGAATGAGCAGTTCTTC. It translates to CASSLNRVNEQFF.

This clone has a single count. J is TRBJ1-1 and V is TRBV12-5; possibly TRBD1 for D (5 bases). The CDR3 runs to 13 residues. Germline lookup yields CDR1 LGHNT and CDR2 FRNRAP. The V gene lost 7 bases and the J gene lost 1 base, with 10 bases spanning the gap. The CDR3 nucleotides read TGTGCTAGTGAGGGGCAGACGAACACTGAAGCTTTCTTT. Protein sequence: CASEGQTNTEAFF.

The V gene is TRBV4-1, the J gene TRBJ2-5; D may be TRBD1 (5 bases). The CDR3 has 15 residues. V lost 4 bases, J lost 0 bases, and 12 bases lay in between. The V gene's germline CDR1 is MGHRA and CDR2 YSYEKL. CDR3 protein: CASSRQDSDQETQYF. DNA of the CDR3: TGCGCCAGCAGCCGCCAAGACAGCGACCAAGAGACCCAGTACTTC.

This clone was seen a single time. This rearrangement joins TRBV6-6 to TRBJ2-7; no reliable D call. The CDR3 totals 12 residues. Per the germline V gene, CDR1 is MNHNY and CDR2 is SVGAGI (reference sequence). The ends were cut back, 5 bases at V and 3 bases at J, with 8 bases in the middle. The CDR3 bases are TGTGCCAGCAGTGGCGGAGACTACGAGCAGTACTTC. As protein: CASSGGDYEQYF.

This chain connects TRBV9 to TRBJ1-2, with 7 bases fitting TRBD1. The CDR3 is 15 residues long. The germline CDR1 and CDR2 sequences are SGDLS and YYNGEE. V was pared by 1 base and J by 7 bases, with 10 bases of the junction left unmatched. The CDR3 sequence is CASSVQPDRVSGYTF. The DNA for the CDR3 is TGTGCCAGCAGCGTACAACCCGACAGGGTGAGTGGCTACACCTTC.

The chain is built from TRBV7-9 and TRBJ2-1, with 7 bases matching TRBD2. The germline CDR1 and CDR2 sequences are SEHNR and FQNEAQ (reference sequence). This CDR3 is 15 amino acids long. Losses at the gene ends were 3 bases for V and 6 bases for J; bases not matched to a gene: 8. CDR3 sequence: CASSFGWEGSNEQFF. CDR3 sequence (DNA): TGTGCCAGCAGCTTCGGGTGGGAGGGGTCCAATGAGCAGTTCTTC. The variable domain in full, completed from reference TRBV7-9 and TRBJ2-1, reads DTGVSQNPRHKITKRGQNVTFRCDPISEHNRLYWYRQTLGQGPEFLTYFQNEAQLEKSRLLSDRFSAERPKGSFSTLEIQRTEQGDSAMYLCASSFGWEGSNEQFFGPGTRLTVL.

The genes are TRBV11-2 and TRBJ1-1; 8 nucleotides align to TRBD1. The CDR3 consists of 16 residues. Germline CDR1 and CDR2: SGHAT and FQNNGV. V lost 1 base, J lost 2 bases, and 6 bases stayed unmatched. The CDR3 loop is CASSLVAGTGNTEAFF. CDR3 coding DNA: TGTGCCAGCAGCTTAGTTGCTGGGACAGGAAACACTGAAGCTTTCTTT.

The chain links TRBV5-1 to TRBJ2-2, with D perhaps matching TRBD2 (5 bases). This CDR3 spans 13 amino acids. Trimming took off 7 bases at V and 6 bases at J, with 13 bases between the two ends. CDR1 and CDR2 (germline): SGHRS, YFSETQ. CDR3 loop: CASGEGFPGELFF. CDR3 nucleotide sequence: TGCGCCAGCGGAGAGGGATTTCCCGGGGAGCTGTTTTTT.

The chain joins TRBV3-1 (or the pseudogene TRBV3-2) to TRBJ2-7; 8 nucleotides line up with TRBD1. This CDR3 has 16 amino acids. V dropped 6 bases and J dropped 0; count of bases not matched to a gene: 10. Germline V CDR1 and CDR2: LGHDT, YNNKEL (reference sequence). CDR3 sequence reads: CASRQGVTKSSYEQYF. Here the CDR3 DNA reads TGTGCCAGCAGACAGGGGGTTACGAAGAGCTCCTACGAGCAGTACTTC.

The table lists this clone with a few counts. V is TRBV15 and J is TRBJ2-3; 11 bases agree with TRBD1. Germline values: CDR1 LNHNV, CDR2 YYDKDF (reference sequence). The CDR3 totals 18 residues. V lost 0 bases and J lost 3; bases outside the gene matches: 8. CDR3 DNA sequence: TGTGCCACCAGCAGAGATGAGAGGACAGGGGGCCGGACAGATACGCAGTATTTT. Its translation is CATSRDERTGGRTDTQYF. Full variable domain (missing parts from reference TRBV15 and TRBJ2-3): DAMVIQNPRYQVTQFGKPVTLSCSQTLNHNVMYWYQQKSSQAPKLLFHYYDKDFNNEADTPDNFQSRRPNTSFCFLDIRSPGLGDTAMYLCATSRDERTGGRTDTQYFGPGTRLTVL.

The V gene is TRBV7-3, the J gene TRBJ2-2; TRBD1 agrees at 9 bases. The CDR3 totals 14 residues. V lost 1 base to trimming and J lost 8 bases; unmatched junction nucleotides: 2. Germline values: CDR1 SGHTA, CDR2 FQGTGA. The CDR3 region has the DNA TGTGCCAGCAGCTTAATGGACAGGGGAGGGGAGCTGTTTTTT. Its protein is CASSLMDRGGELFF.